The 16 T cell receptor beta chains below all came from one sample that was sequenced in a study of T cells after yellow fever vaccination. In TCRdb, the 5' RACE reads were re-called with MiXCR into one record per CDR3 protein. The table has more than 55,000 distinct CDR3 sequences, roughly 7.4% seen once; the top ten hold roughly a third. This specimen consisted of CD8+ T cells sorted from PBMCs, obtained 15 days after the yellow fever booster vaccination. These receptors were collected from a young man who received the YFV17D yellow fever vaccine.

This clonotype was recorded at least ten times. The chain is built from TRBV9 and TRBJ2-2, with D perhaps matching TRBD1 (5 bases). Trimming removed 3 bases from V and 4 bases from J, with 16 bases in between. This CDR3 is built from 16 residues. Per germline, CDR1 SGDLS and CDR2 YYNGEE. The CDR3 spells CASSGYEGHRTGELFF. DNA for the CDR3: TGTGCCAGCAGCGGATATGAAGGACACCGCACCGGGGAGCTGTTTTTT.

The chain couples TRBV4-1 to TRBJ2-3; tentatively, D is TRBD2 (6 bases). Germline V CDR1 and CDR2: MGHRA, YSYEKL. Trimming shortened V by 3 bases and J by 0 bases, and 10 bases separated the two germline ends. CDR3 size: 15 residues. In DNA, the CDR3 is TGCGCCAGCAGCCAGCCCCTAGCGAGCACAGATACGCAGTATTTT. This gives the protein CASSQPLASTDTQYF.

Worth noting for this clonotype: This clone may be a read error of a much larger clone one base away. CDR3 protein: CDSSYNPQATQFF. The CDR3 region has the DNA TGTGACAGCAGTTACAACCCACAGGCGACACAGTTCTTC. This chain joins TRBV6-5 and TRBJ2-1, with D possibly TRBD1 on 5 matching bases. CDR1 and CDR2 (germline): MNHEY, SVGAGI. This CDR3 is built from 13 residues.

The CDR3 DNA follows: TGCAGTGCTAGAGAATCCGGGACAGGGGCCTACGAGCAGTACTTC. Its protein is CSARESGTGAYEQYF. V and J are TRBV20-1 and TRBJ2-7; TRBD1 matches at 10 bases. The CDR3 consists of 15 residues. Trimming took 0 bases from V and 2 from J; bases not matched to a gene: 4. Germline V lookup: CDR1 DFQATT, CDR2 SNEGSKA (reference sequence).

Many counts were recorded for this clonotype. The CDR3 bases are TGTGCCATCAGTGAGTCAAGCGGGAGCGCAGATACGCAGTATTTT. Translated, it gives CAISESSGSADTQYF. The rearrangement uses TRBV10-3 and TRBJ2-3, with 8 bases aligning to TRBD2. The ends lost 0 bases at V and 4 bases at J; junction bases unmatched: 3. CDR3 length: 15 residues. Germline V lookup: CDR1 ENHRY, CDR2 SYGVKD.

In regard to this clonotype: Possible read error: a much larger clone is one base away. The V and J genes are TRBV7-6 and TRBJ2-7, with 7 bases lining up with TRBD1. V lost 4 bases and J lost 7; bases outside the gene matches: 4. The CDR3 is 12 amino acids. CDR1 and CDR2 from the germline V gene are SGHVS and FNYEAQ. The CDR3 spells CASSWTGLEQYF. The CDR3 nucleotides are TGTGCCAGCAGCTGGACAGGCCTGGAGCAGTACTTC.

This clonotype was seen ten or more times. CDR3 loop: CASSVLAWSYNEQFF. The CDR3 DNA sequence: TGTGCCAGCAGCGTTCTAGCGTGGTCCTACAATGAGCAGTTCTTC. The V gene is TRBV9, the J gene TRBJ2-1; TRBD2 might be the D (6 bases). The germline V gene has CDR1 SGDLS and CDR2 YYNGEE. The CDR3 runs to 15 residues. Between the trimmed V and J ends, which lost 2 bases and 1 base, there was a span of 10 bases.

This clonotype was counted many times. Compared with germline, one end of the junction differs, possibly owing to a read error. The chain's CDR3 is CSARDQGPLLF. The CDR3 DNA follows: TGCAGTGCTAGAGATCAGGGGCCCCTCCTTTTT. This chain uses TRBV20-1 with TRBJ2-2; a weak D match, TRBD1 (6 bases). The CDR3 is 11 amino acids. From germline, CDR1 is DFQATT and CDR2 SNEGSKA (reference sequence).

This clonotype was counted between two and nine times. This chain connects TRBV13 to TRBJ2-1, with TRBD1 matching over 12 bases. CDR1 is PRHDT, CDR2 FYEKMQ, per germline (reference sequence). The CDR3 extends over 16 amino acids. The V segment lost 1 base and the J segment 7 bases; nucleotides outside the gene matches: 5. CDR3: CASSLAGTGGQNEQFF. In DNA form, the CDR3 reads TGTGCCAGCAGCTTAGCCGGGACAGGGGGCCAGAATGAGCAGTTCTTC.

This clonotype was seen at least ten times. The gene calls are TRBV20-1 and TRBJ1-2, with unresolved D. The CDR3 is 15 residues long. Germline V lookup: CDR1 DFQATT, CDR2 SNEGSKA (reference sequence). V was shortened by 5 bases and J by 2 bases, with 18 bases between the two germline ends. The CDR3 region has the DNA TGCAGTGCTTGGAACCCCGGCAGTCAGAACTATGGCTACACCTTC. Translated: CSAWNPGSQNYGYTF.

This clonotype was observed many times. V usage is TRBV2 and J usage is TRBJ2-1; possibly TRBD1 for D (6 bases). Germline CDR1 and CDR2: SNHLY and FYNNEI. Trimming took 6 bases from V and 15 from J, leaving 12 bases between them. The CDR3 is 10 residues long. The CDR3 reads CASSSGAAFF. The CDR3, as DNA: TGTGCCAGCAGCTCAGGGGCGGCGTTCTTC.

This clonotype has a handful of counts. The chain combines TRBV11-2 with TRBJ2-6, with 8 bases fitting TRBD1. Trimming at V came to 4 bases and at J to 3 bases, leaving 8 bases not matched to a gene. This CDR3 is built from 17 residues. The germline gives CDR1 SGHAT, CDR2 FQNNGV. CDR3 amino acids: CASSSTGGEGGANVLTF. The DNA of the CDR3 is TGTGCCAGCAGCTCAACAGGGGGAGAGGGTGGGGCCAACGTCCTGACTTTC.

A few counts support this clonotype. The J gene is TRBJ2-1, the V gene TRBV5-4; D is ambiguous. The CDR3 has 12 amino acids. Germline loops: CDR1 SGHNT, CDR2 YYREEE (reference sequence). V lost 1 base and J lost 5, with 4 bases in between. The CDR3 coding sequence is TGTGCCAGCAGCTTGAATAACAATGAGCAGTTCTTC. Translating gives CASSLNNNEQFF.

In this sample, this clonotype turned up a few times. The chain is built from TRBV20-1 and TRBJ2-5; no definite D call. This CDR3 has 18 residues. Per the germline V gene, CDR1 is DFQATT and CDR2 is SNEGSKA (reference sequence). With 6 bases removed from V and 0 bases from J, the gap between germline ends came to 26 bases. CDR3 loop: CSAKDGPKDFPYQETQYF. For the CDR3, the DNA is TGCAGTGCAAAGGACGGTCCGAAAGATTTTCCGTACCAAGAGACCCAGTACTTC.

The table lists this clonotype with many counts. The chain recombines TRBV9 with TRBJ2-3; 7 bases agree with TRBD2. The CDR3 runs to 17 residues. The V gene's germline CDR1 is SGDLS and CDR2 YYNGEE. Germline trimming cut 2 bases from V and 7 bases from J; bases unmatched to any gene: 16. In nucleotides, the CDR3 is TGTGCCAGCAGCGTTCGTAGAGGTGGGGAGGGCCAGCATACGCAGTATTTT. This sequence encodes CASSVRRGGEGQHTQYF.

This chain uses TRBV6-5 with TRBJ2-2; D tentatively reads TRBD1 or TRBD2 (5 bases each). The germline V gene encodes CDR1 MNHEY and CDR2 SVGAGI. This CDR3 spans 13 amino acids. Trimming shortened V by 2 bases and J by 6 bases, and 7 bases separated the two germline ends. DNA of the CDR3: TGTGCCAGCAGTTACGGGGGAGCCGGGGAGCTGTTTTTT. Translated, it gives CASSYGGAGELFF.